The clone carrying this T cell receptor beta chain was picked up many times. Germline CDR1 and CDR2: LGHNA and YNFKEQ. Trimming took 0 bases from V and 2 from J, leaving 14 bases between them. There are 17 residues in the CDR3. The data belong to a study of T cells in Graves' hyperthyroidism and ophthalmopathy. RNA transcripts provided the source from which TCR beta CDR3 regions were amplified. First-round RT-PCR with HTBI primers amplified the TCR CDR3 region. One entry per CDR3 protein, called by TCRdb with MiXCR from the multiplex PCR reads. The sample contains more than 45,000 distinct CDR3 sequences, roughly 52% of which appear only once.

This TCR came from a woman in her thirties with Graves' ophthalmopathy. Sequences were obtained from blood. The genes are TRBV4-2 and TRBJ1-5; tentative D call: TRBD1 (5 bases). CDR3 in DNA: TGTGCCAGCAGCCAAGAGGCGTTGAGGGGTCGCAATCAGCCCCAGCATTTT. It encodes CASSQEALRGRNQPQHF.